This T cell receptor (beta chain) was sequenced in a study of T cell responses to AZD1222 COVID-19 vaccine. Overall study context: Pooling covered second doses at about 4 or about 12 weeks. Study outcomes and limitations: Repertoire samples came only from after the peak T cell response. Two doses of AZD1222 preceded a rise in Spike-specific TCR breadth and depth. In the spike-specific TCR repertoire, nearly half reportedly target unmutated variant regions.

As for this clone: Its cognate antigen is unknown.

Here immunoSEQ multiplex PCR was the method, and the copy in TCRdb shows in-frame clones only, minus some. The profile shows about 81,000 clones, roughly 94% of them singletons. This receptor was obtained from an adult in good health. Here the sequenced sample was peripheral blood, taken on day 0 of AZD1222 vaccination.

For the CDR3, the DNA is TGTGCCAGCAGCTTAACGGCACAGGCGGGCGAGCAGTACTTC. It codes for CASSLTAQAGEQYF. This chain uses TRBV11-3 with TRBJ2-7; either TRBD1 or TRBD2 may supply D (5 bases each). CDR1 SGHNT and CDR2 YENEEA come from the germline V gene. This CDR3 is built from 14 residues. V lost 2 bases and J lost 6, with 14 bases in between.